Listed here are 11 T cell receptor beta chains from one sample, sequenced in a study of T cells in Graves' hyperthyroidism and ophthalmopathy. TCR beta CDR3 sequences were amplified from RNA transcripts. First-round RT-PCR targeting the TCR CDR3 was performed with the HTBI primer set. TCRdb ran MiXCR on the multiplex PCR reads and lists one entry per CDR3 protein. This sample has just under 750,000 distinct CDR3 sequences, with around 40% found just once. The sample consisted of blood. Receptors were obtained from a woman between 40 and 55 years old with Graves' hyperthyroidism.

The J gene is TRBJ1-1, the V gene TRBV2; D uncertain. Germline CDR1 is SNHLY and CDR2 is FYNNEI. The CDR3 spans 16 residues. Trimming removed 5 bases from V and 2 bases from J, with 18 bases in between. CDR3 nucleotides: TGTGCCAGCAGTCTTTTTCGACCCCGGGTTAACACTGAAGCTTTCTTT. Residues: CASSLFRPRVNTEAFF.

The chain recombines TRBV7-2 with TRBJ2-1; D possibly corresponds to TRBD2 (6 bases). The CDR3 has 13 amino acids. The V gene's germline CDR1 is SGHTA and CDR2 FQGNSA. Trimming shortened V by 4 bases and J by 4 bases, and 8 bases separated the two germline ends. CDR3: CASSSAGYNEQFF. CDR3 in DNA: TGTGCCAGCAGCTCAGCGGGTTACAATGAGCAGTTCTTC.

The chain joins TRBV29-1 to TRBJ1-5; 10 bases are a match to TRBD1. V gave up 4 bases and J gave up 0 bases; unmatched junction bases: 15. Germline V lookup: CDR1 SQVTM, CDR2 ANQGSEA. This CDR3 spans 19 amino acids. CDR3 nucleotide sequence: TGCAGCGTTGGACGGAGAGTTCGGGACAGGGGATATAGCAATCAGCCCCAGCATTTT. It translates to CSVGRRVRDRGYSNQPQHF.

The table lists this clonotype with a few counts. The rearrangement joins TRBV6-6 to TRBJ2-7; 7 bases agree with TRBD2. This CDR3 has 15 amino acids. V shed 2 bases and J 0 bases; nucleotides not matched to a gene: 4. The germline V gene has CDR1 MNHNY and CDR2 SVGAGI (reference sequence). CDR3 DNA sequence: TGTGCCAGCAGTTACGGGGGGGAAAGCTCCTACGAGCAGTACTTC. Translation: CASSYGGESSYEQYF.

Note on this clonotype: A much larger clonotype is one base distant, so this may be a read error. Lacking the conserved final phenylalanine or tryptophan, this CDR3 likely reflects a read error. V and J are TRBV7-9 and TRBJ2-7; 7 bases map to TRBD1. From germline, CDR1 is SEHNR and CDR2 FQNEAQ (reference sequence). V lost 1 base, J lost 4 bases, and 10 bases stayed unmatched. The CDR3 runs 16 residues. The CDR3 spells CASSLDDRVVGYEQYL. The DNA of the CDR3 is TGTGCCAGCAGCTTAGACGACAGGGTGGTTGGGTACGAGCAGTACCTC.

This chain links TRBV29-1 with TRBJ1-1; D not resolved. Germline values: CDR1 SQVTM, CDR2 ANQGSEA. The CDR3 length is 13 residues. With 8 bases removed from V and 1 base from J, the gap between germline ends came to 14 bases. This CDR3 is CSPQPTSNTEAFF. The CDR3 nucleotides read TGCAGCCCACAGCCGACCTCGAACACTGAAGCTTTCTTT.

This chain joins TRBV19 and TRBJ1-1; maybe TRBD1 (6 bases). From germline, CDR1 is LNHDA and CDR2 SQIVND (reference sequence). The CDR3 is made up of 13 amino acids. The germline V and J ends were trimmed by 8 bases and 1 base, with 11 bases remaining between them. CDR3: CASALTGNTEAFF. CDR3 nucleotides: TGTGCCAGTGCTCTGACAGGGAACACTGAAGCTTTCTTT.

This clonotype was observed a few times. A clone one base away is much larger, so this may be a read error. CDR3 in amino acids: CASSLAHYEQYF. The DNA for the CDR3 is TGTGCCAGCAGTTTAGCCCACTACGAGCAGTACTTC. V usage is TRBV12-3 or TRBV12-4 and J usage is TRBJ2-7; D is uncertain. The CDR3 totals 12 residues. V lost 0 bases and J 3 bases, leaving 3 bases between the germline ends.

The genes are TRBV7-2 and TRBJ1-2, with TRBD1 matching over 8 bases. This CDR3 contains 14 residues. The germline gives CDR1 SGHTA, CDR2 FQGNSA. V shed 0 bases and J 6 bases; nucleotides not matched to a gene: 3. The CDR3 sequence is CASSLAQGAHGYTF. The CDR3 DNA reads TGTGCCAGCAGCTTAGCCCAGGGGGCTCATGGCTACACCTTC.

This clonotype was counted at least ten times. J is TRBJ1-2 and V is TRBV4-3; 12 bases are a match to TRBD1. Germline CDR1 and CDR2: LGHNA and YSLEER. The CDR3 extends over 15 amino acids. V was clipped by 3 bases and J by 6 bases; unmatched bases: 5. The CDR3 region is CASSHAGTGGHGYTF. DNA for the CDR3: TGCGCCAGCAGCCATGCCGGGACAGGGGGCCATGGCTACACCTTC.

This clonotype was detected many times. The chain has TRBV7-8 and TRBJ1-4, with D possibly being TRBD1 (5 bases). Germline V gene sequence: CDR1 SGHVS, CDR2 FQNEAQ. The CDR3 runs to 15 residues. Trimming took 6 bases from V and 4 from J, leaving 15 bases between them. CDR3 loop: CASRRSDSINEKLFF. The CDR3, as DNA: TGTGCCAGCAGAAGATCAGACAGCATTAATGAAAAACTGTTTTTT. Variable domain in full (rest from reference TRBV7-8 and TRBJ1-4): GAGVSQSPRYKVAKRGQDVALRCDPISGHVSLFWYQQALGQGPEFLTYFQNEAQLDKSGLPSDRFFAERPEGSVSTLKIQRTQQEDSAVYLCASRRSDSINEKLFFGSGTQLSVL.